Given below is one T cell receptor (beta chain) in context. The data originate from a study of cytomegalovirus exposure and HLA in healthy donors. CDR3 size: 13 residues. V dropped 5 bases and J dropped 4; count of bases not matched to a gene: 4. The germline V gene has CDR1 SGHRS and CDR2 YFSETQ. PCR used 60 Vbeta primers and 13 Jbeta primers. Profiling relied on immunoSEQ multiplex PCR, and the TCRdb table lists in-frame clones only, not all of them. Listed are tens of thousands of clones; 5% to 5.5% falls within the top ten. The V call is TRBV5-1, the J call TRBJ1-1; 8 bases fit TRBD1. The TCR sequence derives from a man aged 25-40 years in good health and CMV-seropositive. Sequenced input: PBMCs. The chain's CDR3 is CASSTDRGTEAFF. As DNA, the CDR3 is TGCGCCAGCAGTACCGACAGGGGCACTGAAGCTTTCTTT. Full variable domain (remainder filled in from reference TRBV5-1 and TRBJ1-1): KAGVTQTPRYLIKTRGQQVTLSCSPISGHRSVSWYQQTPGQGLQFLFEYFSETQRNKGNFPGRFSGRQFSNSRSEMNVSTLELGDSALYLCASSTDRGTEAFFGQGTRLTVV.